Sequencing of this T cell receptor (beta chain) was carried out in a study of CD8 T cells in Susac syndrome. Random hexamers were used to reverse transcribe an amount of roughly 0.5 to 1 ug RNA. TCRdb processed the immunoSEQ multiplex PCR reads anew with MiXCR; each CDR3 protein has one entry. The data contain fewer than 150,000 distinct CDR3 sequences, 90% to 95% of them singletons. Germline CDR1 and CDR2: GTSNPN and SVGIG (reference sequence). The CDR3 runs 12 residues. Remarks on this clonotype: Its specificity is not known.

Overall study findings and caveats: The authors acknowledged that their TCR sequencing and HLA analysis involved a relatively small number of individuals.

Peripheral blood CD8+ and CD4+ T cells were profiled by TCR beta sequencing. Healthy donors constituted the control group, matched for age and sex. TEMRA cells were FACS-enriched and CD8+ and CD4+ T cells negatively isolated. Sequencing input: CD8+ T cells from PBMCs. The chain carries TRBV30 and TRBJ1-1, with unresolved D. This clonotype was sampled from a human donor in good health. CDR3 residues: CAGSTGNTEAFF. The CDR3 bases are TGTGCGGGGAGTACGGGGAACACTGAAGCTTTCTTT.